Sequencing of this T cell receptor (beta chain) was carried out in a study of T cells in Graves' hyperthyroidism and ophthalmopathy. Amplification of TCR beta CDR3 regions was performed using RNA transcripts as template. First-round RT-PCR of the TCR CDR3 relied on the HTBI primer set. TCRdb analysed the multiplex PCR reads with MiXCR anew, one entry per CDR3 protein. The sample holds about 400,000 distinct CDR3 sequences, roughly 14% seen once. This clonotype came up many times. The source material was blood. The receptor was derived from a woman younger than 35 with Graves' hyperthyroidism that later progressed to Graves' ophthalmopathy.

Written as DNA, the CDR3 is TGTGCCAGCAAGGAAGGCGGGAGGGCCAATGAAGAGACCCAGTACTTC. It translates to CASKEGGRANEETQYF. This chain links TRBV28 with TRBJ2-5; 9 nucleotides align to TRBD2. The junction had 12 bases not matched to a gene; V was cut back by 7 bases and J by 3 bases. The germline V gene has CDR1 MDHEN and CDR2 SYDVKM. CDR3 length: 16 amino acids.